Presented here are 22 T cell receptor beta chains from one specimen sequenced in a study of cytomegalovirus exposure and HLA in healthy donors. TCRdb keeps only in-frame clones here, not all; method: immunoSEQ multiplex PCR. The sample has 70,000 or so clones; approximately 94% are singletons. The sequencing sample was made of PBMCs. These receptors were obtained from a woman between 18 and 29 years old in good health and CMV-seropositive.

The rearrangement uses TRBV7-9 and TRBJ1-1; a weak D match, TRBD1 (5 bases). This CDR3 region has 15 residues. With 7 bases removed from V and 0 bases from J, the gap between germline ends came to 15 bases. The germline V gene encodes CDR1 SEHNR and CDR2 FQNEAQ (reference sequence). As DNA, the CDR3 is TGTGCCAGCACCACACGGGGGACGGTGAACACTGAAGCTTTCTTT. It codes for CASTTRGTVNTEAFF.

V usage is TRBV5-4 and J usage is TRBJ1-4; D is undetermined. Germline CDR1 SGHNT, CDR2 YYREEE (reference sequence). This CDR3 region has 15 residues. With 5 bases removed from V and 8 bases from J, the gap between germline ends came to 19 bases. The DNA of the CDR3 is TGTGCCAGCAGTACCGAACGCGGTACAAAGGAAAAACTGTTTTTT. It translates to CASSTERGTKEKLFF. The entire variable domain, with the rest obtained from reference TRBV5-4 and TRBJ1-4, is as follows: ETGVTQSPTHLIKTRGQQVTLRCSSQSGHNTVSWYQQALGQGPQFIFQYYREEENGRGNFPPRFSGLQFPNYSSELNVNALELDDSALYLCASSTERGTKEKLFFGSGTQLSVL.

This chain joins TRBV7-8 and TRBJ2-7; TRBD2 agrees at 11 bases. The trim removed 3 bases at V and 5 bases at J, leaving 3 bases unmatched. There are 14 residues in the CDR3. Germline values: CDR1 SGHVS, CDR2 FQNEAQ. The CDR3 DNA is TGTGCCAGCAGCTTTAGCGGGAGGGCCCACGAGCAGTACTTC. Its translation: CASSFSGRAHEQYF.

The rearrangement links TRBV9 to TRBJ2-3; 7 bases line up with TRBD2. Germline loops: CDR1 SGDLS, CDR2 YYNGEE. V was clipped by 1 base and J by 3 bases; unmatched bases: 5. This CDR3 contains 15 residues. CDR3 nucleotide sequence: TGTGCCAGCAGCGTAAAAGCGGGATGGACAGATACGCAGTATTTT. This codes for CASSVKAGWTDTQYF.

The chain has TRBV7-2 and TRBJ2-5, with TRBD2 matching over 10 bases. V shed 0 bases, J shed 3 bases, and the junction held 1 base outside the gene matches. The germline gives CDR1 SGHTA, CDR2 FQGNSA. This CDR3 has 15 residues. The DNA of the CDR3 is TGTGCCAGCAGCTTAGCACTAGCGGGGAAAGAGACCCAGTACTTC. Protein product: CASSLALAGKETQYF.

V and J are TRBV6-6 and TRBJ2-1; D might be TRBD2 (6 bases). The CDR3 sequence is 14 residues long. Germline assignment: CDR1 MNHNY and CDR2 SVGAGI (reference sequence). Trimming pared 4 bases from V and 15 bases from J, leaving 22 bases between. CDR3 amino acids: CASSSPGRPGLGFF. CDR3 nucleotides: TGTGCCAGCAGTTCCCCTGGGAGGCCGGGGTTAGGGTTCTTC.

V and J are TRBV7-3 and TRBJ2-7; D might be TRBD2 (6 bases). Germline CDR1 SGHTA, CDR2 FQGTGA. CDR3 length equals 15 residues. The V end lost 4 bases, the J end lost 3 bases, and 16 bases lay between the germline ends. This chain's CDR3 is CASSSEPGSSYEQYF. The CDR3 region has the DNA TGTGCCAGCAGCTCGGAGCCCGGGAGTAGCTACGAGCAGTACTTC.

The CDR3 spells CASSQDPDRESYYGYTF. CDR3 in DNA: TGCGCCAGCAGCCAAGACCCGGACAGGGAGAGTTACTATGGCTACACCTTC. The J gene is TRBJ1-2, the V gene TRBV4-3; 8 bases line up with TRBD1. CDR1 LGHNA and CDR2 YSLEER come from the germline V gene. CDR3 size: 17 residues. The V and J ends lost 0 bases and 3 bases, in that order; junction bases with no gene match: 9.

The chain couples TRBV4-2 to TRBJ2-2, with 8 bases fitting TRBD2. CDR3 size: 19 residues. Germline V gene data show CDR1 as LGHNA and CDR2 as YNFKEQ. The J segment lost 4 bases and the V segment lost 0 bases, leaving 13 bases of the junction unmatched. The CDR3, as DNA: TGTGCCAGCAGCCAAGATACCCCGTGGGTAGCGGGGAGCACCGGGGAGCTGTTTTTT. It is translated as CASSQDTPWVAGSTGELFF.

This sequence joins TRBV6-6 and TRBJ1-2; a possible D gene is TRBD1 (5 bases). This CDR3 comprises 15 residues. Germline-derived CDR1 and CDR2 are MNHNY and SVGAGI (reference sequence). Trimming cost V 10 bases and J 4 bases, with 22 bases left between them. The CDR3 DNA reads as TGTGCCACCGCTCAACGGACGGGGGGTGCCTATGGCTACACCTTC. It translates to CATAQRTGGAYGYTF.

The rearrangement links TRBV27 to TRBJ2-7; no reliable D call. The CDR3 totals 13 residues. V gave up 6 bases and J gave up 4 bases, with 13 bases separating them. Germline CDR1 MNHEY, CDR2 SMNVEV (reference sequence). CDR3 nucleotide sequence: TGTGCCAGCAGCCCTGACGGAGCTTACGAGCAGTACTTC. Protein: CASSPDGAYEQYF.

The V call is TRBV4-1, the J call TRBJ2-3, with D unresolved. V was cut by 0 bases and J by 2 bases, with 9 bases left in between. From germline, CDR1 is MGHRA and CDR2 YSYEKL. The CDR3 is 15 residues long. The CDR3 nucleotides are TGCGCCAGCAGCCAAGAGGAACTACCCACAGATACGCAGTATTTT. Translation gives CASSQEELPTDTQYF.

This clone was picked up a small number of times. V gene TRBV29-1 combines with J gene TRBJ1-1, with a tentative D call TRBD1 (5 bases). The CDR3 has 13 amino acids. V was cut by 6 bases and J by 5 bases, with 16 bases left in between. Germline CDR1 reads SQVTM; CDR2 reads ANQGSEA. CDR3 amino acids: CSVKGSGGTEAFF. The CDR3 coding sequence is TGCAGCGTGAAAGGATCGGGGGGAACTGAAGCTTTCTTT.

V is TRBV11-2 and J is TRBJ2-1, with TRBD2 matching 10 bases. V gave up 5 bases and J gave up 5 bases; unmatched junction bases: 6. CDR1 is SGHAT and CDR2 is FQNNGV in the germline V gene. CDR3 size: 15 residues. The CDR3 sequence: CASSHLAGDNNEQFF. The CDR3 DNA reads TGTGCCAGCAGCCATCTAGCGGGGGACAACAATGAGCAGTTCTTC.

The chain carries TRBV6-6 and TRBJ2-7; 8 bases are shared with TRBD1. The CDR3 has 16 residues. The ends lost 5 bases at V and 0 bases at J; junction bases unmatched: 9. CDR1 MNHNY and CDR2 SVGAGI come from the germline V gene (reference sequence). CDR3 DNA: TGTGCCAGCAGTCCCACCGACAGGGGTCGCTCCTACGAGCAGTACTTC. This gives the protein CASSPTDRGRSYEQYF.

The CDR3 loop is CASSGLAGRETQYF. CDR3 in DNA: TGCGCCAGCAGTGGACTAGCGGGCCGAGAGACCCAGTACTTC. V usage is TRBV5-1 and J usage is TRBJ2-5; 11 nucleotides line up with TRBD2. V dropped 5 bases and J dropped 4; count of bases not matched to a gene: 4. The CDR3 has 14 amino acids. Germline lookup yields CDR1 SGHRS and CDR2 YFSETQ.

CDR3 loop: CASSPGGTSRRNEQYF. In DNA, the CDR3 is TGTGCCAGCAGCCCAGGGGGGACTAGTCGGCGGAACGAGCAGTACTTC. This chain links TRBV11-2 with TRBJ2-7, with D possibly TRBD2 on 8 matching bases. Germline CDR1 and CDR2: SGHAT and FQNNGV. The germline V and J ends were trimmed by 5 bases and 5 bases, with 22 bases remaining between them. CDR3 length: 16 residues.

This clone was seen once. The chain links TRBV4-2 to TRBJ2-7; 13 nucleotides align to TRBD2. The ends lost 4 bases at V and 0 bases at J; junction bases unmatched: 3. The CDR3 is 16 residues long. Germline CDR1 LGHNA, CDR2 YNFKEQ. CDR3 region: CASSPRTSGGSYEQYF. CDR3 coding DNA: TGTGCCAGCAGCCCGAGGACTAGCGGGGGCTCCTACGAGCAGTACTTC.

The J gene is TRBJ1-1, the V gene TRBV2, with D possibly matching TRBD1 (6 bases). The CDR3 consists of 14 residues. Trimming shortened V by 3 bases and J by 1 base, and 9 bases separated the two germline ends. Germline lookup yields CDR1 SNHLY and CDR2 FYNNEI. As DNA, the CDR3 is TGTGCCAGCAGTGATTACAGGGAGAACACTGAAGCTTTCTTT. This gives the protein CASSDYRENTEAFF.

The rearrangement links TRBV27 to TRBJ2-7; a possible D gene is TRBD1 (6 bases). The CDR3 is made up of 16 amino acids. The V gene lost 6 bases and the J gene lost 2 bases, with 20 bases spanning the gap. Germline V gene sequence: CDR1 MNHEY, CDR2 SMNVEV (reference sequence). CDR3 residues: CASSSLRRTATYEQYF. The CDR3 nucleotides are TGTGCCAGCAGCTCCCTCCGGCGGACAGCGACCTACGAGCAGTACTTC.

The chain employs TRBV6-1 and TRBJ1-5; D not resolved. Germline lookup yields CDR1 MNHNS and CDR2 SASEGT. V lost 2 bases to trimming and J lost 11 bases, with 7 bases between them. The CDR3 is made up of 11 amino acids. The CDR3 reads CASSELATQHF. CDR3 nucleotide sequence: TGTGCCAGCAGTGAACTAGCTACCCAGCATTTT.

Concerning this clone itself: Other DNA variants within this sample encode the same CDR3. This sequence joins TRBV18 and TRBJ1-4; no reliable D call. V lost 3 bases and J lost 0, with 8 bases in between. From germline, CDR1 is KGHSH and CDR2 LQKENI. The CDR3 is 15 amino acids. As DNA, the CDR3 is TGTGCCAGCTCACCCAGAGGTGCAACTAATGAAAAACTGTTTTTT. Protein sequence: CASSPRGATNEKLFF.